The sequence of this TCR beta chain was determined in a study of response to subunit inactivated influenza vaccine. Study conclusions and caveats: The authors proposed limited new T cell recruitment per seasonal influenza vaccination.

The CDR3 length is 14 residues. Trimming stripped 2 bases from V and 3 bases from J, with 11 bases between. Looked up from germline, CDR1 is MNHEY and CDR2 is SVGEGT. Concerning this clonotype: Its specificity is unknown.

A single record per CDR3 protein comes from TCRdb applying MiXCR to the RT-PCR reads. The repertoire has some 520,000 distinct CDR3 sequences, approximately 15% of them found once; the top ten carry less than 4%. The chain recombines TRBV6-2 or TRBV6-3 with TRBJ2-7; tentatively, D is TRBD1 (6 bases). Sample: CD4+ T cells sorted from PBMCs, taken approximately 25 months after vaccination. The receptor's source is a man aged 50-75 years who received an inactivated influenza vaccine. This chain's CDR3 is CASSYLLTGYEQYF. The DNA for the CDR3 is TGTGCCAGCAGTTACCTCCTGACAGGCTACGAGCAGTACTTC.